Listed here are 28 T cell receptor beta chains from one sample, sequenced in a study of blood T cell repertoires in COVID-19. Generated by immunoSEQ multiplex PCR, the TCRdb table keeps only in-frame clones and is missing some. This sample has approximately 150,000 clones; roughly 87% occur once, and the top ten carry 1.8%. The material sequenced was peripheral blood. All receptors derive from a man between 65 and 85 years old with acute or convalescent COVID-19.

The V gene is TRBV6-5, the J gene TRBJ1-3; no reliable D call. CDR1 and CDR2 (germline): MNHEY, SVGAGI. V lost 2 bases and J lost 2, with 10 bases in between. The CDR3 consists of 15 residues. CDR3 sequence: CASSYGQAAGNTIYF. The CDR3 nucleotides are TGTGCCAGCAGTTACGGGCAGGCAGCTGGAAACACCATATATTTT.

This chain joins TRBV7-3 and TRBJ2-5; 8 positions match TRBD1. CDR1 SGHTA and CDR2 FQGTGA come from the germline V gene. V lost 5 bases to trimming and J lost 5 bases; unmatched junction nucleotides: 7. This CDR3 comprises 14 residues. CDR3 loop: CASSPDRAGETQYF. The CDR3 region has the DNA TGTGCCAGCAGCCCGGACAGGGCGGGTGAGACCCAGTACTTC.

The rearrangement links TRBV3-1 (or the pseudogene TRBV3-2) to TRBJ2-3; possible D gene TRBD1, 8 bases. The CDR3 spans 15 residues. Between the trimmed V and J ends, which lost 4 bases and 6 bases, there was a span of 17 bases. CDR1 and CDR2 (germline): LGHDT, YNNKEL (reference sequence). DNA for the CDR3: TGTGCCAGCAGCCCCGGACAGGGAGGGTTCGATACGCAGTATTTT. Translating gives CASSPGQGGFDTQYF.

The chain has TRBV6-5 and TRBJ2-7; no definite D call. Trimming pared 0 bases from V and 2 bases from J, leaving 11 bases between. The germline V gene has CDR1 MNHEY and CDR2 SVGAGI. The CDR3 consists of 15 residues. CDR3 sequence reads: CASSYSAEAAYEQYF. As DNA, the CDR3 is TGTGCCAGCAGTTACTCGGCTGAGGCGGCCTACGAGCAGTACTTC.

The chain employs TRBV6-5 and TRBJ1-1; D ambiguous. V shed 4 bases and J shed 4 bases, with 13 bases lying between them. Germline V gene data show CDR1 as MNHEY and CDR2 as SVGAGI. This CDR3 has 14 residues. CDR3 sequence: CASSLGQLATEAFF. In DNA, the CDR3 is TGTGCCAGCAGTTTGGGCCAGCTAGCCACTGAAGCTTTCTTT.

This clone came up once. CDR3: CAISEVGAADTQYF. For the CDR3, the DNA is TGTGCCATCAGTGAGGTGGGGGCGGCAGATACGCAGTATTTT. V is TRBV10-3 and J is TRBJ2-3; D might be TRBD1 (6 bases). V was shortened by 2 bases and J by 4 bases, with 10 bases between the two germline ends. Germline V gene data show CDR1 as ENHRY and CDR2 as SYGVKD. This CDR3 is 14 amino acids long.

The chain recombines TRBV20-1 with TRBJ2-2; tentative D call: TRBD1 (5 bases). The CDR3 consists of 17 residues. Germline V gene data show CDR1 as DFQATT and CDR2 as SNEGSKA (reference sequence). V lost 3 bases, J lost 0 bases, and 17 bases lay in between. CDR3 in DNA: TGCAGTGCTAGTGGGGCCCCTAAACTCCCGAACACCGGGGAGCTGTTTTTT. Translating it yields CSASGAPKLPNTGELFF.

This clone was observed a single time. V and J are TRBV5-4 and TRBJ2-1; possible D gene TRBD2, 6 bases. From germline, CDR1 is SGHNT and CDR2 YYREEE (reference sequence). Trimming removed 1 base from V and 1 base from J, with 9 bases in between. The CDR3 contains 15 residues. The DNA of the CDR3 is TGTGCCAGCAGCTTGTCGGAGGGTTCCTACAATGAGCAGTTCTTC. It is translated as CASSLSEGSYNEQFF. The full variable domain, with the rest looked up from reference TRBV5-4 and TRBJ2-1, is ETGVTQSPTHLIKTRGQQVTLRCSSQSGHNTVSWYQQALGQGPQFIFQYYREEENGRGNFPPRFSGLQFPNYSSELNVNALELDDSALYLCASSLSEGSYNEQFFGPGTRLTVL.

In this sample, this clone turned up once. The chain recombines TRBV6-2 or TRBV6-3 with TRBJ1-5, with 8 bases lining up with TRBD1. Germline lookup yields CDR1 MNHEY and CDR2 SVGEGT. V was pared by 5 bases and J by 9 bases, with 9 bases of the junction left unmatched. The CDR3 length is 14 residues. CDR3 region: CASSPTGVEWPQHF. For the CDR3, the DNA is TGTGCCAGCAGTCCGACAGGGGTTGAATGGCCCCAGCATTTT.

The CDR3 DNA follows: TGTGCCAGCAGTTTTCCCGGGACAGGGGCGGAAAAACTGTTTTTT. This encodes CASSFPGTGAEKLFF. V usage is TRBV28 and J usage is TRBJ1-4, with 10 bases that match TRBD1. This CDR3 comprises 15 residues. Germline loops: CDR1 MDHEN, CDR2 SYDVKM. V was pared by 3 bases and J by 8 bases, with 6 bases of the junction left unmatched.

In nucleotides, the CDR3 is TGTGCCAGCAGCCAAGATCGGGGGAGATGGGGAAACACCATATATTTT. The encoded protein is CASSQDRGRWGNTIYF. V and J are TRBV3-1 (or the pseudogene TRBV3-2) and TRBJ1-3; tentatively, D is TRBD1 (5 bases). Per the germline V gene, CDR1 is LGHDT and CDR2 is YNNKEL (reference sequence). Trimming removed 0 bases at V and 4 bases at J, with 13 bases between. The CDR3 extends over 16 amino acids.

V gene TRBV27 combines with J gene TRBJ1-5; a weak D match, TRBD1 (6 bases). The CDR3 is 14 amino acids. V gave up 6 bases and J gave up 3 bases, with 12 bases separating them. Germline values: CDR1 MNHEY, CDR2 SMNVEV (reference sequence). Written as DNA, the CDR3 is TGTGCCAGCAGCCCGGGACACTTCAATCAGCCCCAGCATTTT. It codes for CASSPGHFNQPQHF.

The sample holds one count of this clone. The chain combines TRBV4-1 with TRBJ1-4; D gene unclear. Per the germline V gene, CDR1 is MGHRA and CDR2 is YSYEKL. Trimming left V 4 bases short and J 14 bases short, with 11 bases between. This CDR3 region has 11 residues. The CDR3 bases are TGCGCCAGCAGCCTCCAAAAGCGGCTGTTTTTT. Protein sequence: CASSLQKRLFF.

Here the CDR3 reads CASRGRDSYEQYF. CDR3 in DNA: TGTGCCAGCAGAGGGCGGGACTCCTACGAGCAGTACTTC. The V gene is TRBV6-5, the J gene TRBJ2-7, with D maybe TRBD2 (6 bases). The CDR3 spans 13 residues. Trimming stripped 6 bases from V and 0 bases from J, with 9 bases between. CDR1 is MNHEY and CDR2 is SVGAGI in the germline V gene.

There are a few counts of this clone. The gene calls are TRBV11-2 and TRBJ1-3, with 9 bases identical to TRBD1. Germline V gives CDR1 SGHAT, CDR2 FQNNGV. Unmatched junction bases numbered 1, after V lost 4 bases and J lost 0 bases. This CDR3 region has 15 residues. The CDR3 DNA is TGTGCCAGCAGCTCGACAGGGGGCTCTGGAAACACCATATATTTT. Encoded protein: CASSSTGGSGNTIYF. The whole variable domain, filled in from reference TRBV11-2 and TRBJ1-3, reads EAGVAQSPRYKIIEKRQSVAFWCNPISGHATLYWYQQILGQGPKLLIQFQNNGVVDDSQLPKDRFSAERLKGVDSTLKIQPAKLEDSAVYLCASSSTGGSGNTIYFGEGSWLTVV.

V and J are TRBV6-5 and TRBJ1-2; 7 nucleotides agree with TRBD1. Losses at the gene ends were 5 bases for V and 5 bases for J; bases not matched to a gene: 11. This CDR3 has 15 amino acids. Germline assignment: CDR1 MNHEY and CDR2 SVGAGI. CDR3 amino acids: CASSPRTGDLYGYTF. Here the CDR3 DNA reads TGTGCCAGCAGTCCCCGGACAGGAGATCTATATGGCTACACCTTC.

DNA of the CDR3: TGTGCCAGCAGCGTAGGGGACAACCTCTACGAGCAGTACTTC. This encodes CASSVGDNLYEQYF. The V and J genes are TRBV9 and TRBJ2-7, with TRBD1 as a possible D gene (6 bases). The V end was cut by 0 bases, the J end by 3 bases, with 10 bases between. The CDR3 extends over 14 amino acids. Per germline, CDR1 SGDLS and CDR2 YYNGEE. The complete variable domain, with remaining parts taken from reference TRBV9 and TRBJ2-7, reads DSGVTQTPKHLITATGQRVTLRCSPRSGDLSVYWYQQSLDQGLQFLIQYYNGEERAKGNILERFSAQQFPDLHSELNLSSLELGDSALYFCASSVGDNLYEQYFGPGTRLTVT.

In this sample, this clone turned up a few times. The V call is TRBV28, the J call TRBJ1-2; no clear D gene. Trimming pared 6 bases from V and 3 bases from J, leaving 14 bases between. Germline CDR1 MDHEN, CDR2 SYDVKM. This CDR3 spans 14 amino acids. CDR3 nucleotide sequence: TGTGCCAGCAGAGAAGGAAATCGGGACTATGGCTACACCTTC. Translation: CASREGNRDYGYTF.

The rearrangement joins TRBV19 to TRBJ2-5, with 11 bases matching TRBD2. Germline trimming cut 5 bases from V and 7 bases from J; bases unmatched to any gene: 9. In germline, CDR1 is LNHDA, CDR2 SQIVND (reference sequence). The CDR3 totals 15 residues. CDR3 sequence (DNA): TGTGCCAGTAGTCTGCGGACTAGCGGGCCTGGGACCCAGTACTTC. Amino acids: CASSLRTSGPGTQYF.

The genes are TRBV2 and TRBJ2-3, with D unresolved. Germline CDR1 and CDR2: SNHLY and FYNNEI. V was pared by 7 bases and J by 3 bases, with 14 bases between. The CDR3 consists of 14 residues. The CDR3 DNA reads TGTGCCAGCACTGAGCTTTTGACAACAGATACGCAGTATTTT. Translation gives CASTELLTTDTQYF. The whole variable domain, remainder taken from reference TRBV2 and TRBJ2-3, is EPEVTQTPSHQVTQMGQEVILRCVPISNHLYFYWYRQILGQKVEFLVSFYNNEISEKSEIFDDQFSVERPDGSNFTLKIRSTKLEDSAMYFCASTELLTTDTQYFGPGTRLTVL.

This chain connects TRBV19 to TRBJ1-4; the D is unclear. This CDR3 comprises 15 residues. From germline, CDR1 is LNHDA and CDR2 SQIVND (reference sequence). The V end lost 7 bases, the J end lost 3 bases, and 15 bases lay between the germline ends. CDR3 protein: CASIPSGRSNEKLFF. CDR3 nucleotide sequence: TGTGCCAGTATTCCTTCGGGAAGATCTAATGAAAAACTGTTTTTT.

J is TRBJ2-1 and V is TRBV29-1; D might be TRBD1 (6 bases). Germline V gene lookup returns CDR1 SQVTM and CDR2 ANQGSEA. V lost 4 bases and J 3 bases, leaving 13 bases between the germline ends. This CDR3 contains 14 residues. This CDR3 is CSVGGLSLYNEQFF. CDR3 sequence (DNA): TGCAGCGTTGGGGGGCTCAGTCTCTACAATGAGCAGTTCTTC.

The CDR3 here is CASSPSGWTYNEQFF. The DNA for the CDR3 is TGTGCCAGCAGCCCTTCGGGTTGGACCTACAATGAGCAGTTCTTC. The genes are TRBV3-1 (or the pseudogene TRBV3-2) and TRBJ2-1, with D hard to call. Germline CDR1 and CDR2: LGHDT and YNNKEL (reference sequence). The V gene lost 4 bases and the J gene lost 2 bases, with 12 bases spanning the gap. The CDR3 spans 15 residues.

The chain combines TRBV27 with TRBJ2-3, with D possibly being TRBD1 (6 bases). Germline V CDR1 and CDR2: MNHEY, SMNVEV (reference sequence). V gave up 6 bases and J gave up 0 bases, with 10 bases separating them. The CDR3 has 14 residues. The CDR3 sequence is CASRKQGSTDTQYF. The CDR3 nucleotides are TGTGCCAGCAGGAAACAGGGCAGCACAGATACGCAGTATTTT.

This clone was observed a few times. The genes are TRBV10-1 and TRBJ2-1, with TRBD2 identical over 9 bases. The CDR3 loop spans 16 amino acids. The germline V gene encodes CDR1 WNHNN and CDR2 SYGVQD (reference sequence). Trimming took 2 bases from V and 6 from J; bases not matched to a gene: 8. This CDR3 is CASSEGGSGGLNEQFF. The DNA of the CDR3 is TGCGCCAGCAGTGAGGGAGGTAGCGGGGGCCTCAATGAGCAGTTCTTC.

The CDR3 protein is CASRETGREKLFF. The DNA for the CDR3 is TGTGCCAGCAGGGAGACAGGGAGAGAAAAACTGTTTTTT. V is TRBV28 and J is TRBJ1-4; 7 positions agree with TRBD1. The CDR3 length is 13 residues. J lost 8 bases, V lost 6 bases, and 6 bases had no gene match. CDR1 MDHEN and CDR2 SYDVKM come from the germline V gene.

This clone was recorded a few times. The chain carries TRBV6-2 or TRBV6-3 and TRBJ1-2; weak D call: TRBD1 (5 bases). V dropped 5 bases and J dropped 3 bases, with 10 bases sitting between them. Per the germline V gene, CDR1 is MNHEY and CDR2 is SVGEGT. The CDR3 extends over 13 amino acids. The CDR3 here is CASSPGSDYGYTF. The CDR3 nucleotides are TGTGCCAGCAGTCCAGGGTCCGACTATGGCTACACCTTC.

The chain uses TRBV10-3 and TRBJ2-7; 7 bases fit TRBD1. The CDR3 totals 14 residues. Germline V gene sequence: CDR1 ENHRY, CDR2 SYGVKD. V lost 6 bases to trimming and J lost 0 bases; unmatched junction nucleotides: 5. CDR3 DNA sequence: TGTGCCATCAGGAGACAGGGTGACTCCTACGAGCAGTACTTC. This sequence encodes CAIRRQGDSYEQYF.